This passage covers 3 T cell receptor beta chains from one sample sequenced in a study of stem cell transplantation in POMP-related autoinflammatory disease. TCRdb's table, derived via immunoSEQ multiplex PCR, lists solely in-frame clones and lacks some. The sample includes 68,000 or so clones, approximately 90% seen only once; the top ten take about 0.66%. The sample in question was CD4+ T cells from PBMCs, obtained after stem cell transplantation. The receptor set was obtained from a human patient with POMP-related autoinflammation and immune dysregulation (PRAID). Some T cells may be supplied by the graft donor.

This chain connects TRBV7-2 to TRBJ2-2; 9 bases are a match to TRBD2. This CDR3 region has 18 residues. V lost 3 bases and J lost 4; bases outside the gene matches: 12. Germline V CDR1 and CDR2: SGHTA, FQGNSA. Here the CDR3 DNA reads TGTGCCAGCAGCTTTCCGGGGGTAGCGGGAGAGTTCACCGGGGAGCTGTTTTTT. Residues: CASSFPGVAGEFTGELFF.

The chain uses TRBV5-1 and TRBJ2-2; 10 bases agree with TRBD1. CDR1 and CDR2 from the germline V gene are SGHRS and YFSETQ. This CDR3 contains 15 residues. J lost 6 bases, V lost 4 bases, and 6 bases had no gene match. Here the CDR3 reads CASSGGTGASGELFF. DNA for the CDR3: TGCGCCAGCAGCGGAGGGACAGGGGCGTCCGGGGAGCTGTTTTTT.

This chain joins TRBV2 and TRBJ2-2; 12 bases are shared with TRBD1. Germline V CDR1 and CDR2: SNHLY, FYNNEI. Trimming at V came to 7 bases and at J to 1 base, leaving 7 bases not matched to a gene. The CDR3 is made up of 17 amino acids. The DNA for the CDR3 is TGTGCCAGCAAAAGGGACAGGGGGCTCAAGAACACCGGGGAGCTGTTTTTT. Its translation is CASKRDRGLKNTGELFF.